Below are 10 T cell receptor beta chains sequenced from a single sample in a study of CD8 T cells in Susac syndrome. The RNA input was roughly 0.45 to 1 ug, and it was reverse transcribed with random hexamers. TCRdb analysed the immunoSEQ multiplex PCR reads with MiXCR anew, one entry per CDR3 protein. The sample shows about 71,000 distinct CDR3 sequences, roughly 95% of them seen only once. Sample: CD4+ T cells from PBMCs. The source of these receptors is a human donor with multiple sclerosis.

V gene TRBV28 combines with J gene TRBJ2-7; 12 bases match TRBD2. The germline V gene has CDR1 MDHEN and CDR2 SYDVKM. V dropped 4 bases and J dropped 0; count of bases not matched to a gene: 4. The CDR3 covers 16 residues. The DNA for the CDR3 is TGTGCCAGCAGTTCCCTAGCGGGGGGGAGCTCCTACGAGCAGTACTTC. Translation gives CASSSLAGGSSYEQYF.

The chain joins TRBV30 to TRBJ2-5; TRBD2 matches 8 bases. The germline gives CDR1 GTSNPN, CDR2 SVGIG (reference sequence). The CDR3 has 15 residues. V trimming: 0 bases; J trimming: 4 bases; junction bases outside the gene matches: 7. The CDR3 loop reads CAWSVRGGRRETQYF. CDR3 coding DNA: TGTGCCTGGAGTGTACGGGGGGGCCGCCGAGAGACCCAGTACTTC.

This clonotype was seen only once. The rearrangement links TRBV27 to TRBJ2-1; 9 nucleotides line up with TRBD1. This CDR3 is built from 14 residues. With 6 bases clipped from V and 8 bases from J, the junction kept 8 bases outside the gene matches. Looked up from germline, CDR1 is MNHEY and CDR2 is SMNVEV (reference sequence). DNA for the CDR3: TGTGCCAGCAGGCAGGGACAGGGTTTAGATGAGCAGTTCTTC. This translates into CASRQGQGLDEQFF.

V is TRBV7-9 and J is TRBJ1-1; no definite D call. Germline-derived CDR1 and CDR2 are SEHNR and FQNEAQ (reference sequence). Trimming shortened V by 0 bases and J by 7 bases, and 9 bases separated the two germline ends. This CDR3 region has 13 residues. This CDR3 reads CASSLASNLEAFF. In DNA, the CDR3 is TGTGCCAGCAGCTTAGCCTCCAACCTTGAAGCTTTCTTT.

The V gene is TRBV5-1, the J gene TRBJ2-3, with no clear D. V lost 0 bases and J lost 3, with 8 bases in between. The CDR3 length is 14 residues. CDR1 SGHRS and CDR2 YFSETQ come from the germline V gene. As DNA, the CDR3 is TGCGCCAGCAGCTTGGTCCTGGGGACAGATACGCAGTATTTT. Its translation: CASSLVLGTDTQYF.

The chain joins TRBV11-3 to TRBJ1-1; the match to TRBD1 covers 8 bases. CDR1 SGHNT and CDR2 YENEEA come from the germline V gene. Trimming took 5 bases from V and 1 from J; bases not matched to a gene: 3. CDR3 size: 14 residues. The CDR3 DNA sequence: TGTGCCAGCAGCCAAGGGACAGGGAACACTGAAGCTTTCTTT. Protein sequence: CASSQGTGNTEAFF.

CDR3 residues: CASSPDGRGGYTF. Written as DNA, the CDR3 is TGTGCCAGCTCACCCGACGGGAGGGGCGGCTACACCTTC. This chain joins TRBV18 and TRBJ1-2, with D possibly matching TRBD1 (5 bases). Between the trimmed V and J ends, which lost 3 bases and 8 bases, there was a span of 13 bases. The CDR3 runs to 13 residues. Germline CDR1 reads KGHSH; CDR2 reads LQKENI.

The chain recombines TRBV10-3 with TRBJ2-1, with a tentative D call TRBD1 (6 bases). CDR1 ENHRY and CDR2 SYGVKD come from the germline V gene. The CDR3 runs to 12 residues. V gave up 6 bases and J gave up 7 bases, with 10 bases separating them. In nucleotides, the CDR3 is TGTGCCATCAGCGGACAGATAAATGAGCAGTTCTTC. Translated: CAISGQINEQFF.

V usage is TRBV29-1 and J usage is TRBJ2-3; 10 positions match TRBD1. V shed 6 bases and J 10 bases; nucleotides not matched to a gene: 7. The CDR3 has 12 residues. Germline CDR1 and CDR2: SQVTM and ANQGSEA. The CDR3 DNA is TGCAGCGTCCCCGGGACAGGGGCGGCGCAGTATTTT. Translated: CSVPGTGAAQYF.

The CDR3 loop is CASSPSGGAYNEQFF. The CDR3 DNA is TGTGCCAGCAGCCCTAGCGGGGGGGCCTACAATGAGCAGTTCTTC. The gene calls are TRBV3-1 and TRBJ2-1; TRBD2 aligns across 12 bases. The length of the CDR3 is 15 residues. Germline V gene sequence: CDR1 LGHDT, CDR2 YNNKEL (reference sequence). V lost 4 bases and J lost 2; bases outside the gene matches: 0.